The source of this T cell receptor (beta chain) is a study of T cells in Graves' hyperthyroidism and ophthalmopathy. Findings of the study overall: Before onset, by a median of around six months, the model predicted ophthalmopathy. In simple terms, a model built on 13 V-J features told ophthalmopathy apart from stable hyperthyroidism.

Researchers took RNA transcripts and amplified the TCR beta CDR3 regions from them. The HTBI primer set was used in a first-round RT-PCR of the TCR CDR3. TCRdb passed the multiplex PCR reads through MiXCR, listing each CDR3 protein once. The top ten clones hold about 10% of a sample with 89,000 or so distinct CDR3 sequences, around 40% of them seen once. Exclusions: uncontrolled infection, other autoimmune disease, pregnancy, lactation. Ten or more counts support this clonotype. The antigen remains unidentified. The source of this sequence is a woman in her thirties with Graves' hyperthyroidism. Sequencing was performed on peripheral blood or thyroid tissue (not recorded which).

The CDR3 region is CASSIGTDNTEAFF. CDR3 nucleotides: TGTGCCAGCAGCATTGGGACGGATAACACTGAAGCTTTCTTT. V and J are TRBV9 and TRBJ1-1; a weak D match, TRBD1 (5 bases). In germline, CDR1 is SGDLS, CDR2 YYNGEE. Trimming left V 4 bases short and J 2 bases short, with 12 bases between. The CDR3 extends over 14 amino acids.